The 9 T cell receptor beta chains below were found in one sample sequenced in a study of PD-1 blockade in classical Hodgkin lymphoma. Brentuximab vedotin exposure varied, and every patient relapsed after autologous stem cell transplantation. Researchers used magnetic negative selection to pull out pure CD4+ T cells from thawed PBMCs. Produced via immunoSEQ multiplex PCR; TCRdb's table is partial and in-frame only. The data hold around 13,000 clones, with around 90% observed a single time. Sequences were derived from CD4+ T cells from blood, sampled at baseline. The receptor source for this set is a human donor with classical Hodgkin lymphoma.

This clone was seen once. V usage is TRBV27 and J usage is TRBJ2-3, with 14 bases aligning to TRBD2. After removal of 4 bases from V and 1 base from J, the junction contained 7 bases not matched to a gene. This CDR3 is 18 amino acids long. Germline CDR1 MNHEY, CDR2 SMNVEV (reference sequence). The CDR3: CASSSWTSGRWGTDTQYF. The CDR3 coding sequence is TGTGCCAGCAGTTCATGGACTAGCGGGAGGTGGGGCACAGATACGCAGTATTTT.

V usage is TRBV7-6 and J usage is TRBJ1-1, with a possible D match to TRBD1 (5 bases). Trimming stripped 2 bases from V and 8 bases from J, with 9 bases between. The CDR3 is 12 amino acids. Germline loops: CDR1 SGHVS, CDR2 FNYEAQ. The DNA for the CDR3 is TGTGCCAGCAGCTTACTAGACAGAGAAGCTTTCTTT. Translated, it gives CASSLLDREAFF.

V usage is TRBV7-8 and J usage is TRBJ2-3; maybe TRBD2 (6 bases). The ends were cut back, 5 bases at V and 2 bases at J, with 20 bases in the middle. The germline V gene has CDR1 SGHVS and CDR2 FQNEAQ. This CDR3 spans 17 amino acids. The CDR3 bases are TGTGCCAGCAGCACTGCGGGGTCTACATTCTCCACAGATACGCAGTATTTT. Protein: CASSTAGSTFSTDTQYF. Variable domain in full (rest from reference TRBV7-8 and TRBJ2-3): GAGVSQSPRYKVAKRGQDVALRCDPISGHVSLFWYQQALGQGPEFLTYFQNEAQLDKSGLPSDRFFAERPEGSVSTLKIQRTQQEDSAVYLCASSTAGSTFSTDTQYFGPGTRLTVL.

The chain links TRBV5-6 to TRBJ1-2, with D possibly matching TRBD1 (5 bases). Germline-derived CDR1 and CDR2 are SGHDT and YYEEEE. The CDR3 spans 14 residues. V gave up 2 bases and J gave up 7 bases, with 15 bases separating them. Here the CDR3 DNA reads TGTGCCAGCAGCTTCAGGAGGGGAGGCTCTGGCTACACCTTC. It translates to CASSFRRGGSGYTF.

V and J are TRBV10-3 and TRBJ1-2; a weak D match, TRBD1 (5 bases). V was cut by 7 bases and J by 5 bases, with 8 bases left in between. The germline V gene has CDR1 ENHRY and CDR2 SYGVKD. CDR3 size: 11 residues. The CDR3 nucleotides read TGTGCCATCACACGGGGGTATGGCTACACCTTC. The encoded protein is CAITRGYGYTF.

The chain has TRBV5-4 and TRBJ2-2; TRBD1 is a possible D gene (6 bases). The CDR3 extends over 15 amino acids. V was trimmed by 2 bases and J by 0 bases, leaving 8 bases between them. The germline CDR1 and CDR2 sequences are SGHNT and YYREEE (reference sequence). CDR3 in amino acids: CASSFDRTNTGELFF. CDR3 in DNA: TGTGCCAGCAGCTTTGACAGGACGAACACCGGGGAGCTGTTTTTT. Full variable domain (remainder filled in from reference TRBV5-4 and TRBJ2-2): ETGVTQSPTHLIKTRGQQVTLRCSSQSGHNTVSWYQQALGQGPQFIFQYYREEENGRGNFPPRFSGLQFPNYSSELNVNALELDDSALYLCASSFDRTNTGELFFGEGSRLTVL.

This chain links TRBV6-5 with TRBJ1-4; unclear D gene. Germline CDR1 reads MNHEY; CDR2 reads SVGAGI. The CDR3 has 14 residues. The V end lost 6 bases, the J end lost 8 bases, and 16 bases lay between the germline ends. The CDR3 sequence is CASSIGYSGEKLFF. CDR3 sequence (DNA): TGTGCCAGCAGCATCGGGTATTCTGGGGAAAAACTGTTTTTT.

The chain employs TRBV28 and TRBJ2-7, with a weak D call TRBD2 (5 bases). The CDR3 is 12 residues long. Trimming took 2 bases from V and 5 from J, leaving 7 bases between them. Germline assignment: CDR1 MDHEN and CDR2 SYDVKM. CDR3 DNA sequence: TGTGCCAGCAGTTTAAGGAGGAACGAGCAGTACTTC. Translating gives CASSLRRNEQYF.

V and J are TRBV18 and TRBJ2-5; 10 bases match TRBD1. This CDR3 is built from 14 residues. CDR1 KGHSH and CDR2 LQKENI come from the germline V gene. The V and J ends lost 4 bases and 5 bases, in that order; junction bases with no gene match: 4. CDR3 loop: CASSRQGASETQYF. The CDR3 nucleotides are TGTGCCAGCTCACGACAGGGGGCGTCGGAGACCCAGTACTTC.